The rows below give T cell receptor beta chains drawn from one sample of a study of cytomegalovirus exposure and HLA in healthy donors. The protocol was immunoSEQ multiplex PCR, while the TCRdb copy is restricted to in-frame clones and leaves out a portion. The sample carries 75,000 to 100,000 clones, approximately 96% recorded once. Sequencing input: PBMCs. The receptors derive from a man aged 18 to 35 in good health and CMV-seronegative. Both conserved end residues are part of each CDR3. The D gene is left open where the match is weak. Rows may omit the clone size; those that give it use once, few, many or a size class.

length,V,J,size,D,DNA,CDR3
14,TRBV21-1,TRBJ2-2,.,.,TGTGCCAGCTGTTCAGGGCGGGACGCCGGGGAGCTGTTTTTT,CASCSGRDAGELFF
16,TRBV5-6,TRBJ2-7,.,TRBD1,TGTGCCAGCAGAATCAGAAGGACAGGGAAGATCTACGAGCAGTACTTC,CASRIRRTGKIYEQYF
16,TRBV15,TRBJ1-4,.,.,TGTGCCACCAGCACTGGTTCGGGGGGGCCTAATGAAAAACTGTTTTTT,CATSTGSGGPNEKLFF
16,TRBV10-1,TRBJ2-2,once,TRBD2,TGCGCCAGCAGTGAGTCGAACGCGGGAGCGTCGGGGGAGCTGTTTTTT,CASSESNAGASGELFF
13,TRBV11-2,TRBJ2-7,.,.,TGTGCCAGCAGCTTAGTTGCCCGGGGCGAGCAGTACTTC,CASSLVARGEQYF
12,TRBV11-2,TRBJ2-5,.,.,TGTGCCAGCAGCTTACGAGGGGAGACCCAGTACTTC,CASSLRGETQYF
19,TRBV11-3,TRBJ2-6,once,TRBD2,TGTGCCAGCAGCTCACCCCGGACTAGCGGGAGGGTAGGGGCCAACGTCCTGACTTTC,CASSSPRTSGRVGANVLTF
14,TRBV6-1,TRBJ2-7,.,TRBD1,TGTGCCAACAAAAAGACAGGGGCCTCCTACGAGCAGTACTTC,CANKKTGASYEQYF
15,TRBV9,TRBJ2-1,.,TRBD2,TGTGCCAGCAGCGTAGTGGGACTAGCGGGAGCTGAGCAGTTCTTC,CASSVVGLAGAEQFF
16,TRBV14,TRBJ1-4,.,TRBD1,TGTGCCAGCAGCCAATGGACAGGGGCCCCTAATGAAAAACTGTTTTTT,CASSQWTGAPNEKLFF
13,TRBV11-2,TRBJ1-1,.,TRBD1,TGTGCCAGCAGCCAATGGGACAGCACTGAAGCTTTCTTT,CASSQWDSTEAFF
16,TRBV6-1,TRBJ2-1,.,TRBD2,TGTGCCAGCAGTGGGCAGGGACTAGCGGTTTTTTATGAGCAGTTCTTC,CASSGQGLAVFYEQFF
15,TRBV28,TRBJ1-1,.,.,TGTGCCAGCAGCCCTACAGGGACGAGGGACACTGAAGCTTTCTTT,CASSPTGTRDTEAFF